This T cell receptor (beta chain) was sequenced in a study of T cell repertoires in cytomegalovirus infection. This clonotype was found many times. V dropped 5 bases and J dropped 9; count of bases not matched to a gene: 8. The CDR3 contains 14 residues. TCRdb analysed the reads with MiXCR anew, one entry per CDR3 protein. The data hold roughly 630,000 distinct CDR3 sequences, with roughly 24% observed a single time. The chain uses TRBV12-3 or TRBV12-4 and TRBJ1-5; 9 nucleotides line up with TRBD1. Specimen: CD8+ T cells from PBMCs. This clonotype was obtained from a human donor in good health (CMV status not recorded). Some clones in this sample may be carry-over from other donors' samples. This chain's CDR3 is CASSAQGAGWPQHF. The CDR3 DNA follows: TGTGCCAGCAGTGCACAGGGGGCAGGGTGGCCCCAGCATTTT.